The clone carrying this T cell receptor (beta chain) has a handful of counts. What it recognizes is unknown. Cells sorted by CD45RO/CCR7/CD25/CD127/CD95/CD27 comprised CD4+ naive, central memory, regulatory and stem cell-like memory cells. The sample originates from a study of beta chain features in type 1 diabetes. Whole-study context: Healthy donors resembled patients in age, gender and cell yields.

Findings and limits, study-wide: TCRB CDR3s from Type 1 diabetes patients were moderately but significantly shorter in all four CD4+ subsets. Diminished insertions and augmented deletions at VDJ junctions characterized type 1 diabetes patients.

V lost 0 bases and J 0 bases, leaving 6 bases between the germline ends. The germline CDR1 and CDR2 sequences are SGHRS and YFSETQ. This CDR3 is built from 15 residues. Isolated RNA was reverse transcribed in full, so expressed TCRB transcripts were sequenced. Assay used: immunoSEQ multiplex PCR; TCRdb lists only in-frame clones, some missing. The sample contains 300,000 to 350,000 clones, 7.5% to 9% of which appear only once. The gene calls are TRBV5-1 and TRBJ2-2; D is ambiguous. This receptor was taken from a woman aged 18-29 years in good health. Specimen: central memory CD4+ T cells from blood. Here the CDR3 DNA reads TGCGCCAGCAGCTTGGAAGCCACGAACACCGGGGAGCTGTTTTTT. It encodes CASSLEATNTGELFF.